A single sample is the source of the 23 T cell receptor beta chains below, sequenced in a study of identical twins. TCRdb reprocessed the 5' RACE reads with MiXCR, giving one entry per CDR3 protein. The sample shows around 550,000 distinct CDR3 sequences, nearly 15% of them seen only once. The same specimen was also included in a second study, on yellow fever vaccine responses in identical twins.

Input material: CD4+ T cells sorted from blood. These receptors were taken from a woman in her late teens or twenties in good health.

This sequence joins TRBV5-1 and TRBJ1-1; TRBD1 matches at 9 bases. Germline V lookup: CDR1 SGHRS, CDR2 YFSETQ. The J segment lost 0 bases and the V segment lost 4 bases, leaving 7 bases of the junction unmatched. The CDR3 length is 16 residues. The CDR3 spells CASSIDRGSMNTEAFF. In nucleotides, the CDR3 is TGCGCCAGCAGCATAGACAGGGGGAGTATGAACACTGAAGCTTTCTTT.

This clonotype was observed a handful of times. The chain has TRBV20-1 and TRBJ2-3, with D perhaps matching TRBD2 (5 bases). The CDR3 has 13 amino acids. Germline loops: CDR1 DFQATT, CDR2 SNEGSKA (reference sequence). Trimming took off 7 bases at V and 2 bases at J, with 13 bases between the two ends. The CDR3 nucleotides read TGCAGTGTTCCGACTACACTCACAGATACGCAGTATTTT. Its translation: CSVPTTLTDTQYF.

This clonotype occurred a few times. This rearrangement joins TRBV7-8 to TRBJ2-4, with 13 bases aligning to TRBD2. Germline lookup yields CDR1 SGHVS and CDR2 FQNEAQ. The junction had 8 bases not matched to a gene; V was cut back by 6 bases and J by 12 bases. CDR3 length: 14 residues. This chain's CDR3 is CASRELAGGPNQYF. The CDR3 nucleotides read TGTGCCAGCAGAGAACTAGCGGGGGGGCCGAATCAGTACTTC.

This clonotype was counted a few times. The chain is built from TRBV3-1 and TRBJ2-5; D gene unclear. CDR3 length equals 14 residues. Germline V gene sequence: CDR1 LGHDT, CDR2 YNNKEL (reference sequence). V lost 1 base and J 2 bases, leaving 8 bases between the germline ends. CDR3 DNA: TGTGCCAGCAGCCAAGGTGAACCACAAGAGACCCAGTACTTC. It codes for CASSQGEPQETQYF.

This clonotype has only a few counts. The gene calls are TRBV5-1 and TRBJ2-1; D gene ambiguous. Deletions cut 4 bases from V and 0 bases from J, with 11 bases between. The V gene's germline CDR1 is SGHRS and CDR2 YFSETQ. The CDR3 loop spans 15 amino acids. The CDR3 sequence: CASSGESSSYNEQFF. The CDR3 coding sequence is TGCGCCAGCAGCGGTGAGAGTAGCTCCTACAATGAGCAGTTCTTC.

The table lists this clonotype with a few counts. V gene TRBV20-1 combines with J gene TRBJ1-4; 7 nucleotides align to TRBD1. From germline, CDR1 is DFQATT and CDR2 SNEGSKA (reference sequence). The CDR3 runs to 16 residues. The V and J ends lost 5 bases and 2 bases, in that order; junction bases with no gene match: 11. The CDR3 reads CSARQGGPTTNEKLFF. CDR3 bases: TGCAGTGCTCGACAGGGTGGTCCCACGACTAATGAAAAACTGTTTTTT.

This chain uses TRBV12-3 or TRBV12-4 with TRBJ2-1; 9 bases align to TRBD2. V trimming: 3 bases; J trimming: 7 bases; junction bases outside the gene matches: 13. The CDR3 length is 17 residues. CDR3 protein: CASSFVFGGRATNEQFF. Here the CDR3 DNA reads TGTGCCAGCAGTTTCGTCTTTGGCGGGAGGGCCACTAATGAGCAGTTCTTC.

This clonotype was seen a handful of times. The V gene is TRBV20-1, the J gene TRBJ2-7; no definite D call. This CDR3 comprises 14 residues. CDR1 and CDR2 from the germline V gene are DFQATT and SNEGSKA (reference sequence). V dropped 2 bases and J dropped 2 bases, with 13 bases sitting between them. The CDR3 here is CSARSNTGTYEQYV. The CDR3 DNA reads TGCAGTGCTAGATCCAACACTGGAACCTACGAGCAGTACGTC.

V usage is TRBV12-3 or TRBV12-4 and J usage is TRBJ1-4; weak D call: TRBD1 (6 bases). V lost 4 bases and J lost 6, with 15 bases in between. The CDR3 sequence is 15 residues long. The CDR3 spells CASSSEDRADEKLFF. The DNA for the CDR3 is TGTGCCAGCAGTTCCGAGGACAGAGCTGATGAAAAACTGTTTTTT.

The CDR3 sequence: CASSSVLAGVWADTQYF. The DNA of the CDR3 is TGTGCCAGCAGTTCAGTCCTAGCGGGAGTATGGGCAGATACGCAGTATTTT. The gene calls are TRBV12-3 or TRBV12-4 and TRBJ2-3; 10 bases map to TRBD2. V lost 4 bases to trimming and J lost 4 bases; unmatched junction nucleotides: 11. The CDR3 runs 17 residues.

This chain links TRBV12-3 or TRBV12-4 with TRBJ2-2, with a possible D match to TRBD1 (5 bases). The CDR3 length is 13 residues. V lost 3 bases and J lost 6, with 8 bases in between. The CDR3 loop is CASSFGASGELFF. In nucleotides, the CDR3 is TGTGCCAGCAGTTTTGGGGCTTCCGGGGAGCTGTTTTTT.

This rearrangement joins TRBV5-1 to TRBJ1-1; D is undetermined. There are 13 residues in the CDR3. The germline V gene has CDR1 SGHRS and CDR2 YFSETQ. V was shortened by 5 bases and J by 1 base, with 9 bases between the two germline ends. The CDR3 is CASRRAENTEAFF. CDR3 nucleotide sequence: TGCGCCAGCAGGAGGGCTGAGAACACTGAAGCTTTCTTT.

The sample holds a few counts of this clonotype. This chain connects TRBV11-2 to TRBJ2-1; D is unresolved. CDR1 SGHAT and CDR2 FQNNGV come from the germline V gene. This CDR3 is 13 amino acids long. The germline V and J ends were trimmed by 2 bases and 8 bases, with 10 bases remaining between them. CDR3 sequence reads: CASSLRLTDEQFF. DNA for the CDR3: TGTGCCAGCAGCTTAAGGTTAACCGATGAGCAGTTCTTC.

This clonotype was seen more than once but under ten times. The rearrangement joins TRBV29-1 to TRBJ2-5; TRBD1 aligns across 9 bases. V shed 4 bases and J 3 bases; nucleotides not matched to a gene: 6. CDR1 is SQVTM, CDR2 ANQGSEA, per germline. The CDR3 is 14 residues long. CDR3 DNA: TGCAGCGTTGCTGGGACAGGGAATGAAGAGACCCAGTACTTC. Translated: CSVAGTGNEETQYF.

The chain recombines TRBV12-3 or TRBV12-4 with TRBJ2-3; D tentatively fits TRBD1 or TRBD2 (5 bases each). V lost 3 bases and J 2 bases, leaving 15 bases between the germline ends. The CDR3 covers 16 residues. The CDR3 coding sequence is TGTGCCAGCAGTTTTTGGCTAGTCGGGACCACAGATACGCAGTATTTT. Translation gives CASSFWLVGTTDTQYF.

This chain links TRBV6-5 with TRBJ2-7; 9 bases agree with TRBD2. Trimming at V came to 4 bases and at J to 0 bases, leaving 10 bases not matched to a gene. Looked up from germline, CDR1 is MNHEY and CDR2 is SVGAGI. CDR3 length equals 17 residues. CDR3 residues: CASSSYHLAGNSYEQYF. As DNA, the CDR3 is TGTGCCAGCAGTTCATACCACCTAGCGGGGAACTCCTACGAGCAGTACTTC.

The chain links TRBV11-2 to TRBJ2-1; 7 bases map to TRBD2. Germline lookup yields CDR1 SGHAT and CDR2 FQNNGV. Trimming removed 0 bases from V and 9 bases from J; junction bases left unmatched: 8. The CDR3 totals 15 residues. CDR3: CASSLDAGVSLEQFF. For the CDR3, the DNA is TGTGCCAGCAGCTTAGACGCGGGAGTTTCCCTTGAGCAGTTCTTC. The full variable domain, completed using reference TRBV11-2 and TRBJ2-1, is EAGVAQSPRYKIIEKRQSVAFWCNPISGHATLYWYQQILGQGPKLLIQFQNNGVVDDSQLPKDRFSAERLKGVDSTLKIQPAKLEDSAVYLCASSLDAGVSLEQFFGPGTRLTVL.

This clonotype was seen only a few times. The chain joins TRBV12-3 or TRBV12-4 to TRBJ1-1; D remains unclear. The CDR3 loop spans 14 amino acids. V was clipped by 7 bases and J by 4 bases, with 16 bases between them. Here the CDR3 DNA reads TGTGCCAGCACCGCGACACGGCGGGGCACTGAAGCTTTCTTT. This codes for CASTATRRGTEAFF.

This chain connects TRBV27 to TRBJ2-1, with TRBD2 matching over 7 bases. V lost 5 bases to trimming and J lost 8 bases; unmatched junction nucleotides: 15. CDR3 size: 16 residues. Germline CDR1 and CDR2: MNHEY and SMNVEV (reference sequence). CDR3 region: CASSITGLLPRYEQFF. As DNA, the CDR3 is TGTGCCAGCAGTATTACGGGACTACTACCTAGGTATGAGCAGTTCTTC.

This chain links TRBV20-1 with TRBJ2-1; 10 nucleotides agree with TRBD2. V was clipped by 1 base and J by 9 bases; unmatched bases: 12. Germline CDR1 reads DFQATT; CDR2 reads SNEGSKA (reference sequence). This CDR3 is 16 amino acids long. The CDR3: CSARAHASGRTSEQFF. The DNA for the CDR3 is TGCAGTGCTAGAGCGCACGCTAGCGGGAGAACGAGTGAGCAGTTCTTC.

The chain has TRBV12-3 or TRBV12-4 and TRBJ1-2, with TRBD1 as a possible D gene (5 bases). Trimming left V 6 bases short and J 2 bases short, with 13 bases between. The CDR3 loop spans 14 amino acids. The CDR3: CASSTRDFNYGYTF. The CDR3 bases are TGTGCCAGCAGCACCCGGGACTTCAACTATGGCTACACCTTC.

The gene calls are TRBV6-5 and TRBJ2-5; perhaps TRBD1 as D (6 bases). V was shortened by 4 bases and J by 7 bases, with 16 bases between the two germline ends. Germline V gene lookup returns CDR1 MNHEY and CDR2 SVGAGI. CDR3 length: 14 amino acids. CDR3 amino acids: CASSSTGRIGTQYF. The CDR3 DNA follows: TGTGCCAGCAGTTCCACAGGGAGAATTGGGACCCAGTACTTC.

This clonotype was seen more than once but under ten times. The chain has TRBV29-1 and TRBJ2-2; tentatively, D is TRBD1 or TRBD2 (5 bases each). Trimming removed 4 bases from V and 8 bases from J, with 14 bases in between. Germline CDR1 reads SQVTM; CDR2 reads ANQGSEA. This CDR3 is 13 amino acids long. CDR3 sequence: CSVAGTSFGELFF. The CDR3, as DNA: TGCAGCGTTGCCGGGACCTCCTTTGGGGAGCTGTTTTTT.